This T cell receptor beta chain was sequenced during a study of vaccination and CD4 T cells after COVID-19. For the study at large: Post-vaccine sample collection happened at a median of around 65 days after dose two, ranging 14 to 241. Overlapping peptides of the spike proteins of SARS-CoV-2, HCoV-NL63, HCoV-OC43 and HCoV-229E were used for cell stimulation.

Stated treatment: roughly 11-day PBMC culture with coronavirus spike peptide pools or control peptides (ViraFEST assay). After expanding antigen-specific T cells with peptide pools, ViraFEST sequenced their TCRs. This CDR3 contains 15 residues. V shed 4 bases, J shed 0 bases, and the junction held 2 bases outside the gene matches. CDR1 is MRHNA, CDR2 SNTAGT, per germline. An Oncomine TCR Beta short-read assay was used to sequence the DNA from cultured CD4+ T cells. TCRdb analysed the PCR reads with MiXCR anew, one entry per CDR3 protein. The sample shows around 11,000 distinct CDR3 sequences, about 42% of them seen only once. This clonotype was counted a few times. Its antigen is as yet unknown.

This TCR derives from a human donor who had recovered from COVID-19. The sequencing input was CD4+ T cells from blood, cultured in vitro. The chain combines TRBV6-4 with TRBJ2-2; 7 bases agree with TRBD2. CDR3 amino acids: CASSASGTNTGELFF. The CDR3 region has the DNA TGTGCCAGCAGTGCAAGCGGGACGAACACCGGGGAGCTGTTTTTT.